In this sample, the clone carrying this TCR beta chain turned up a few times. Its cognate antigen is unknown. Other DNA sequences in this specimen translate into the identical CDR3. The V gene's germline CDR1 is LGHNA and CDR2 YNFKEQ. The CDR3 extends over 15 amino acids. Trimming took 1 base from V and 4 from J, leaving 13 bases between them. TCRdb's table, derived via immunoSEQ multiplex PCR, lists solely in-frame clones and lacks some. The sample shows over 85,000 clones, 88% of them seen only once. The entry originates in a study of T cell responses to AZD1222 COVID-19 vaccine. About the research overall: Second doses at about 4 or about 12 weeks were pooled.

General study findings and limits: There were mostly white British donors and more females than males, and clonal diversity was possibly underestimated. When two AZD1222 doses had been given, Spike-specific TCR breadth and depth rose. There were repertoire samples only from the period after the peak T cell response.

The chain recombines TRBV4-2 with TRBJ1-2; possibly TRBD1 for D (6 bases). This specimen was peripheral blood, taken on day 0 of AZD1222 vaccination. The sequence came from an adult in good health. The chain's CDR3 is CASSQGTGGPYGYTF. The CDR3 DNA follows: TGTGCCAGCAGCCAAGGAACGGGGGGCCCCTATGGCTACACCTTC.